Listed here is a single T cell receptor beta chain. The junction had 9 bases not matched to a gene; V was cut back by 7 bases and J by 0 bases. From germline, CDR1 is LNHDA and CDR2 SQIVND (reference sequence). This CDR3 is 18 amino acids long. The treatment was: randomized to nivolumab then ipilimumab (arm A) or the reverse (arm B). Profiling relied on immunoSEQ multiplex PCR, and the TCRdb table lists in-frame clones only, not all of them. The sample carries 9,500 to 15,000 clones, 65% to 85% recorded once. These data come from a study of sequential checkpoint blockade in melanoma. The overall study: Randomization was 1:1 between first-line nivolumab→ipilimumab and ipilimumab→nivolumab.

This specimen consisted of CD8+ T cells sorted from blood (inferred from file names), obtained from a patient given nivolumab and ipilimumab in sequence. The chain couples TRBV19 to TRBJ2-1, with TRBD2 matching over 13 bases. The source is a human donor with melanoma. CDR3 protein: CASTRTSGGASSYNEQFF. In DNA form, the CDR3 reads TGTGCCAGTACCCGGACTAGCGGGGGCGCGAGCTCCTACAATGAGCAGTTCTTC. Variable domain in full (rest from reference TRBV19 and TRBJ2-1): DGGITQSPKYLFRKEGQNVTLSCEQNLNHDAMYWYRQDPGQGLRLIYYSQIVNDFQKGDIAEGYSVSREKKESFPLTVTSAQKNPTAFYLCASTRTSGGASSYNEQFFGPGTRLTVL.